This passage covers 25 T cell receptor beta chains from one sample sequenced in a study of a mutant IDH1 vaccine in newly diagnosed glioma. Produced via immunoSEQ multiplex PCR; TCRdb's table is partial and in-frame only. The sample holds about 90,000 clones, 89% seen once. For these TCRs, the target antigens are not known. Time point meaning: week 47, end of study. In every dose of vaccine, 300 ug of mutant IDH1 20-mer peptide was given alongside topical imiquimod. Specimen: PBMCs, collected from a glioma patient whose treatment included an IDH1 peptide vaccine. Receptors originate from a woman aged 50 to 65 with glioma.

The rearrangement uses TRBV25-1 and TRBJ2-7; TRBD2 matches at 14 bases. CDR3 length equals 16 residues. The germline V gene encodes CDR1 MGHDK and CDR2 SYGVNS. Losses at the gene ends were 7 bases for V and 5 bases for J; bases not matched to a gene: 10. The CDR3 nucleotides are TGTGCCAGCATCTCCCCCCCGGGACTAGCGGGGGACGAGCAGTACTTC. Its translation: CASISPPGLAGDEQYF.

This clone was picked up one time. The chain recombines TRBV5-6 with TRBJ2-3, with 7 positions matching TRBD2. This CDR3 is built from 13 residues. With 5 bases clipped from V and 2 bases from J, the junction kept 2 bases outside the gene matches. From germline, CDR1 is SGHDT and CDR2 YYEEEE. This chain's CDR3 is CASRRDYTDTQYF. CDR3 in DNA: TGTGCCAGCAGACGGGACTACACAGATACGCAGTATTTT.

The chain joins TRBV5-1 to TRBJ2-2, with D perhaps TRBD1 or TRBD2 (5 bases each). The CDR3 has 18 residues. The V gene lost 2 bases and the J gene lost 0 bases, with 17 bases spanning the gap. Germline V gene lookup returns CDR1 SGHRS and CDR2 YFSETQ. CDR3 residues: CASSFRGSQGANTGELFF. The CDR3 DNA sequence: TGCGCCAGCAGCTTTCGAGGGAGCCAGGGCGCGAACACCGGGGAGCTGTTTTTT.

CDR3 sequence reads: CASSIDGTGGYEQYF. Written as DNA, the CDR3 is TGTGCCAGTAGTATAGACGGGACAGGGGGGTACGAGCAGTACTTC. The rearrangement joins TRBV19 to TRBJ2-7, with 11 bases matching TRBD1. Germline V CDR1 and CDR2: LNHDA, SQIVND (reference sequence). V gave up 0 bases and J gave up 4 bases; unmatched junction bases: 2. The CDR3 contains 15 residues.

The rearrangement joins TRBV5-6 to TRBJ2-7; tentatively, D is TRBD1 or TRBD2 (5 bases each). The CDR3 extends over 13 amino acids. Germline V lookup: CDR1 SGHDT, CDR2 YYEEEE. The V gene lost 3 bases and the J gene lost 2 bases, with 9 bases spanning the gap. The CDR3 DNA follows: TGTGCCAGCAGCTCCGGGGACGCCTACGAGCAGTACTTC. Translated: CASSSGDAYEQYF.

The chain has TRBV14 and TRBJ2-2; no clear D gene. The CDR3 runs 14 residues. The germline gives CDR1 SGHDN, CDR2 FVKESK. Between the trimmed V and J ends, which lost 5 bases and 1 base, there was a span of 8 bases. The CDR3 region is CASSVTVNTGELFF. The DNA for the CDR3 is TGTGCCAGCAGCGTGACGGTGAACACCGGGGAGCTGTTTTTT.

The chain employs TRBV7-6 and TRBJ2-5, with D uncertain. Per the germline V gene, CDR1 is SGHVS and CDR2 is FNYEAQ. The CDR3 covers 15 residues. Trimming stripped 2 bases from V and 4 bases from J, with 14 bases between. The CDR3, as DNA: TGTGCCAGCAGCTTAAGAGCGTTCCGATCAGAGACCCAGTACTTC. Amino acids: CASSLRAFRSETQYF.

This clone is a singleton in its sample. The rearrangement joins TRBV7-8 to TRBJ1-2; 12 bases line up with TRBD1. Germline-derived CDR1 and CDR2 are SGHVS and FQNEAQ. The CDR3 extends over 15 amino acids. V was pared by 0 bases and J by 8 bases, with 4 bases of the junction left unmatched. CDR3 DNA sequence: TGTGCCAGCAGCTTAGCCGGGACAGGGGGCGTCGGCTACACCTTC. As protein: CASSLAGTGGVGYTF. Based on the CDR3 plus reference TRBV7-8 and TRBJ1-2, the full variable domain is GAGVSQSPRYKVAKRGQDVALRCDPISGHVSLFWYQQALGQGPEFLTYFQNEAQLDKSGLPSDRFFAERPEGSVSTLKIQRTQQEDSAVYLCASSLAGTGGVGYTFGSGTRLTVV.

This clone was recorded only once. The rearrangement uses TRBV6-5 and TRBJ1-4; 7 positions agree with TRBD1. V lost 4 bases, J lost 11 bases, and 10 bases stayed unmatched. CDR1 MNHEY and CDR2 SVGAGI come from the germline V gene. CDR3 size: 14 residues. CDR3 residues: CASSLGQTPEKLFF. Written as DNA, the CDR3 is TGTGCCAGCAGTTTGGGACAGACCCCTGAGAAACTGTTTTTT.

The V gene is TRBV28, the J gene TRBJ1-5; no reliable D call. Trimming pared 4 bases from V and 1 base from J, leaving 17 bases between. This CDR3 has 17 amino acids. CDR1 and CDR2 (germline): MDHEN, SYDVKM. The CDR3 loop reads CASSSLGEDQSNQPQHF. The CDR3 DNA reads as TGTGCCAGCAGTTCCCTCGGGGAGGATCAAAGCAATCAGCCCCAGCATTTT.

This chain joins TRBV4-2 and TRBJ2-7; 9 bases fit TRBD1. V lost 2 bases, J lost 7 bases, and 6 bases stayed unmatched. CDR1 and CDR2 from the germline V gene are LGHNA and YNFKEQ. This CDR3 region has 14 residues. In DNA form, the CDR3 reads TGTGCCAGCAGCCAACACAGGGGGCTTGGGGAGCAGTACTTC. Protein product: CASSQHRGLGEQYF.

J is TRBJ2-7 and V is TRBV28; possible D gene TRBD2, 6 bases. Per the germline V gene, CDR1 is MDHEN and CDR2 is SYDVKM. This CDR3 is 13 amino acids long. V was shortened by 4 bases and J by 6 bases, with 13 bases between the two germline ends. The CDR3 DNA reads TGTGCCAGCAGTTCCTATCGAGCGGGCGAGCAGTACTTC. Translated, it gives CASSSYRAGEQYF.

This clone has just one count. V is TRBV5-1 and J is TRBJ2-1; D is perhaps TRBD1 (5 bases). V gave up 6 bases and J gave up 3 bases, with 16 bases separating them. The germline V gene encodes CDR1 SGHRS and CDR2 YFSETQ. This CDR3 comprises 15 residues. The CDR3 sequence is CASKYRTRGYNEQFF. CDR3 DNA sequence: TGCGCCAGCAAATATAGGACAAGGGGCTACAATGAGCAGTTCTTC. Combining the CDR3 with reference TRBV5-1 and TRBJ2-1 gives the whole variable domain KAGVTQTPRYLIKTRGQQVTLSCSPISGHRSVSWYQQTPGQGLQFLFEYFSETQRNKGNFPGRFSGRQFSNSRSEMNVSTLELGDSALYLCASKYRTRGYNEQFFGPGTRLTVL.

The chain joins TRBV27 to TRBJ1-4, with 7 bases aligning to TRBD1. CDR3 length: 15 amino acids. Germline values: CDR1 MNHEY, CDR2 SMNVEV (reference sequence). V lost 6 bases to trimming and J lost 2 bases; unmatched junction nucleotides: 6. In DNA form, the CDR3 reads TGTGCCAGCAGCCTTCGCAGGGGGACTAATGAAAAACTGTTTTTT. Protein sequence: CASSLRRGTNEKLFF.

The chain is built from TRBV11-3 and TRBJ2-1, with 14 bases fitting TRBD2. Germline-derived CDR1 and CDR2 are SGHNT and YENEEA. The trim removed 1 base at V and 8 bases at J, leaving 1 base unmatched. This CDR3 is built from 15 residues. The CDR3 nucleotides read TGTGCCAGCAGCTTAGGACTAGCGGGAGGGGATGAGCAGTTCTTC. It translates to CASSLGLAGGDEQFF.

This sequence joins TRBV11-2 and TRBJ2-7, with a possible D match to TRBD1 (5 bases). The length of the CDR3 is 18 residues. The ends were cut back, 4 bases at V and 1 base at J, with 23 bases in the middle. Germline V gene sequence: CDR1 SGHAT, CDR2 FQNNGV. The chain's CDR3 is CASSSPPQGPLPSYEQYF. The CDR3 DNA reads TGTGCCAGCAGCTCACCTCCTCAGGGCCCCCTGCCTTCCTACGAGCAGTACTTC.

V is TRBV28 and J is TRBJ2-2, with D hard to call. This CDR3 has 12 residues. V lost 2 bases and J lost 5, with 3 bases in between. The V gene's germline CDR1 is MDHEN and CDR2 SYDVKM. This chain's CDR3 is CASSLQTGELFF. CDR3 nucleotide sequence: TGTGCCAGCAGTTTACAGACCGGGGAGCTGTTTTTT.

This chain joins TRBV7-9 and TRBJ2-7, with 9 positions matching TRBD1. The CDR3 is 14 residues long. Per the germline V gene, CDR1 is SEHNR and CDR2 is FQNEAQ (reference sequence). V trimming: 10 bases; J trimming: 2 bases; junction bases outside the gene matches: 9. The CDR3 DNA sequence: TGTGCCACTAGGGACAGGGCCGTCCCCTACGAGCAGTACTTC. Its protein product is CATRDRAVPYEQYF. Looking up the rest from reference TRBV7-9 and TRBJ2-7 gives the full variable domain: DTGVSQNPRHKITKRGQNVTFRCDPISEHNRLYWYRQTLGQGPEFLTYFQNEAQLEKSRLLSDRFSAERPKGSFSTLEIQRTEQGDSAMYLCATRDRAVPYEQYFGPGTRLTVT.

The chain uses TRBV28 and TRBJ2-1, with 11 bases lining up with TRBD2. CDR3 length equals 16 residues. The V gene's germline CDR1 is MDHEN and CDR2 SYDVKM. Trimming removed 5 bases from V and 5 bases from J; junction bases left unmatched: 8. The chain's CDR3 is CASSPYGTSGNNEQFF. CDR3 sequence (DNA): TGTGCCAGCAGTCCTTACGGGACTAGCGGAAACAATGAGCAGTTCTTC.

This chain uses TRBV19 with TRBJ1-5; unclear D gene. The CDR3 extends over 14 amino acids. CDR1 is LNHDA, CDR2 SQIVND, per germline (reference sequence). Trimming removed 3 bases at V and 0 bases at J, with 6 bases between. The CDR3: CASSMLVSNQPQHF. CDR3 in DNA: TGTGCCAGTAGTATGCTGGTTAGCAATCAGCCCCAGCATTTT.

The gene calls are TRBV30 and TRBJ1-4; perhaps TRBD1 as D (5 bases). Germline V gene data show CDR1 as GTSNPN and CDR2 as SVGIG (reference sequence). The V end was cut by 2 bases, the J end by 4 bases, with 8 bases between. This CDR3 has 13 residues. CDR3 loop: CAWSRQLNEKLFF. CDR3 sequence (DNA): TGTGCCTGGAGTAGACAGCTTAATGAAAAACTGTTTTTT.

This clone has a single count. The genes are TRBV7-9 and TRBJ2-3; 11 bases match TRBD2. The CDR3 is 15 amino acids. Germline-derived CDR1 and CDR2 are SEHNR and FQNEAQ (reference sequence). With 6 bases clipped from V and 1 base from J, the junction kept 3 bases outside the gene matches. The CDR3 reads CASRGTSGRTDTQYF. The DNA for the CDR3 is TGTGCCAGCAGAGGGACTAGCGGTCGCACAGATACGCAGTATTTT. The full variable domain, its missing parts supplied by reference TRBV7-9 and TRBJ2-3, is DTGVSQNPRHKITKRGQNVTFRCDPISEHNRLYWYRQTLGQGPEFLTYFQNEAQLEKSRLLSDRFSAERPKGSFSTLEIQRTEQGDSAMYLCASRGTSGRTDTQYFGPGTRLTVL.

V is TRBV2 and J is TRBJ2-1; D is ambiguous. The V gene's germline CDR1 is SNHLY and CDR2 FYNNEI. The CDR3 consists of 13 residues. Trimming removed 4 bases from V and 8 bases from J, with 12 bases in between. The CDR3 sequence: CASSAMVAYEQFF. DNA of the CDR3: TGTGCCAGCAGTGCGATGGTAGCCTATGAGCAGTTCTTC.

This chain joins TRBV7-9 and TRBJ2-1, with no clear D. Germline V lookup: CDR1 SEHNR, CDR2 FQNEAQ (reference sequence). The V and J ends lost 0 bases and 9 bases respectively, with 9 bases between them. The CDR3 is made up of 13 amino acids. The CDR3 coding sequence is TGTGCCAGCAGCTTAGCCCCTTATATTGAGCAGTTCTTC. This encodes CASSLAPYIEQFF. Full variable domain (outside the CDR3, taken from reference TRBV7-9 and TRBJ2-1): DTGVSQNPRHKITKRGQNVTFRCDPISEHNRLYWYRQTLGQGPEFLTYFQNEAQLEKSRLLSDRFSAERPKGSFSTLEIQRTEQGDSAMYLCASSLAPYIEQFFGPGTRLTVL.

This chain connects TRBV5-1 to TRBJ2-7; 13 bases are a match to TRBD2. Germline CDR1 and CDR2: SGHRS and YFSETQ. The V segment lost 5 bases and the J segment 6 bases; nucleotides outside the gene matches: 8. This CDR3 contains 15 residues. The CDR3 region is CASRYGTSGNLEQYF. The CDR3 DNA sequence: TGCGCCAGCAGATATGGGACTAGCGGGAATCTCGAGCAGTACTTC.